These 27 T cell receptor beta chains originate from one sample sequenced in a study of T cell repertoires in cytomegalovirus infection. Their recognized antigens are unknown. TCRdb passed the reads through MiXCR, listing each CDR3 protein once. The sample includes about 220,000 distinct CDR3 sequences, around 35% of them seen just once. The specimen was CD8+ T cells from cultured PBMCs, collected from culture after CMV antigen stimulation. All receptors derive from a human donor in good health (CMV status not recorded). Some clones in this sample may be carry-over from other donors' samples.

The chain combines TRBV12-3 or TRBV12-4 with TRBJ2-3; 12 positions match TRBD2. V trimming: 2 bases; J trimming: 2 bases; junction bases outside the gene matches: 14. This CDR3 region has 20 residues. The CDR3 DNA follows: TGTGCCAGCAGTTTAAGGGTCCTAAGGGGACTAGCGGGCCTCACAGATACGCAGTATTTT. This gives the protein CASSLRVLRGLAGLTDTQYF.

This chain links TRBV11-3 with TRBJ1-1; no clear D gene. The CDR3 runs to 13 residues. Germline V gives CDR1 SGHNT, CDR2 YENEEA. The V and J ends lost 5 bases and 3 bases respectively, with 10 bases between them. The CDR3 coding sequence is TGTGCCAGCAGCCACTTCGACTACACTGAAGCTTTCTTT. Protein sequence: CASSHFDYTEAFF.

The chain joins TRBV6-6 to TRBJ2-5; D may be TRBD2 (6 bases). Trimming cost V 0 bases and J 7 bases, with 12 bases left between them. CDR1 and CDR2 (germline): MNHNY, SVGAGI (reference sequence). The CDR3 runs 14 residues. CDR3 nucleotide sequence: TGTGCCAGCAGTTACTCGACTAGAAGCGGGACCCAGTACTTC. Translated: CASSYSTRSGTQYF.

This chain connects TRBV27 to TRBJ1-6; D is ambiguous. The V and J ends lost 4 bases and 9 bases respectively, with 10 bases between them. Germline assignment: CDR1 MNHEY and CDR2 SMNVEV (reference sequence). CDR3 length: 13 amino acids. The CDR3 reads CASSSRATSPLHF. The CDR3 DNA is TGTGCCAGCAGTTCCCGAGCTACTTCACCCCTCCACTTT.

This clonotype has more than one count but fewer than ten. DNA of the CDR3: TGCAGTGCCTCGGGAGGGCCCAGTGGAGACATTCAGTACTTC. Translating it yields CSASGGPSGDIQYF. The chain recombines TRBV20-1 with TRBJ2-4, with 8 bases that match TRBD2. V lost 6 bases, J lost 8 bases, and 12 bases stayed unmatched. The CDR3 covers 14 residues. Germline CDR1 and CDR2: DFQATT and SNEGSKA (reference sequence).

This clonotype occurred a few times. The chain uses TRBV15 and TRBJ1-5, with D unclear. The CDR3 consists of 15 residues. Trimming stripped 5 bases from V and 2 bases from J, with 13 bases between. Per the germline V gene, CDR1 is LNHNV and CDR2 is YYDKDF (reference sequence). DNA for the CDR3: TGTGCCACCAGCGCTGCCCGTAGGGGCAATCAGCCCCAGCATTTT. Amino acid sequence: CATSAARRGNQPQHF.

The genes are TRBV6-4 and TRBJ2-3; no clear D gene. V gave up 1 base and J gave up 3 bases, with 5 bases separating them. From germline, CDR1 is MRHNA and CDR2 SNTAGT. The CDR3 length is 13 residues. The CDR3 DNA sequence: TGTGCCAGCAGTGACTACCTAACAGATACGCAGTATTTT. This encodes CASSDYLTDTQYF.

The chain links TRBV6-1 to TRBJ1-2, with 7 bases fitting TRBD1. The J segment lost 4 bases and the V segment lost 0 bases, leaving 5 bases of the junction unmatched. CDR3 length equals 15 residues. Germline values: CDR1 MNHNS, CDR2 SASEGT. The CDR3 loop is CASSEAQGVGYGYTF. Written as DNA, the CDR3 is TGTGCCAGCAGTGAAGCGCAGGGGGTGGGCTATGGCTACACCTTC.

The chain employs TRBV7-2 and TRBJ2-2; D not certain. V lost 3 bases and J 0 bases, leaving 11 bases between the germline ends. Germline values: CDR1 SGHTA, CDR2 FQGNSA. CDR3 length equals 16 residues. The CDR3 nucleotides read TGTGCCAGCAGCTTGTCGTGGTTCGCGAACACCGGGGAGCTGTTTTTT. Translating it yields CASSLSWFANTGELFF.

This clonotype came up a few times. The chain carries TRBV11-1 and TRBJ2-7; the D gene is possibly TRBD1 (5 bases). The V end was cut by 3 bases, the J end by 2 bases, with 11 bases between. Germline assignment: CDR1 SGHAT and CDR2 FQDESV (reference sequence). The CDR3 covers 14 residues. For the CDR3, the DNA is TGTGCCAGCAGCTTTAGGGGCCGAACCTACGAGCAGTACTTC. As protein: CASSFRGRTYEQYF.

The genes are TRBV7-3 and TRBJ2-1, with D unresolved. The germline V and J ends were trimmed by 4 bases and 6 bases, with 19 bases remaining between them. Per germline, CDR1 SGHTA and CDR2 FQGTGA. The CDR3 extends over 16 amino acids. The CDR3 DNA reads as TGTGCCAGCAGCTCTCCCGTTTCTGATCCCTTCAATGAGCAGTTCTTC. Translated, it gives CASSSPVSDPFNEQFF.

This chain joins TRBV4-2 and TRBJ1-1, with TRBD1 matching over 7 bases. The germline gives CDR1 LGHNA, CDR2 YNFKEQ. Trimming took 1 base from V and 10 from J; bases not matched to a gene: 3. The CDR3 covers 12 residues. CDR3 sequence: CASSQVRQGAFF. Here the CDR3 DNA reads TGTGCCAGCAGCCAAGTTAGACAGGGAGCTTTCTTT.

The chain combines TRBV5-6 with TRBJ2-1; no firm D call. Trimming took off 0 bases at V and 2 bases at J, with 12 bases between the two ends. CDR3 length equals 16 residues. Germline lookup yields CDR1 SGHDT and CDR2 YYEEEE. The CDR3 DNA follows: TGTGCCAGCAGCTTGGAGGGCATTAGGGCCTACAATGAGCAGTTCTTC. Its translation is CASSLEGIRAYNEQFF.

The J gene is TRBJ1-1, the V gene TRBV6-6; D is unresolved. V gave up 0 bases and J gave up 2 bases, with 4 bases separating them. CDR3 size: 13 residues. Germline values: CDR1 MNHNY, CDR2 SVGAGI (reference sequence). The CDR3 coding sequence is TGTGCCAGCAGTTACTCGGTCAACACTGAAGCTTTCTTT. Residues: CASSYSVNTEAFF.

V gene TRBV20-1 combines with J gene TRBJ1-4; possibly TRBD1 for D (5 bases). Trimming cost V 5 bases and J 2 bases, with 18 bases left between them. Germline assignment: CDR1 DFQATT and CDR2 SNEGSKA (reference sequence). The CDR3 contains 16 residues. In DNA, the CDR3 is TGCAGTGCTCTCAAAGCCGGGCGGGGGACTAATGAAAAACTGTTTTTT. Its protein product is CSALKAGRGTNEKLFF.

This clonotype has a handful of counts. This rearrangement joins TRBV20-1 to TRBJ2-5, with D perhaps TRBD2 (6 bases). Trimming took 1 base from V and 1 from J, leaving 13 bases between them. CDR3 size: 15 residues. In germline, CDR1 is DFQATT, CDR2 SNEGSKA (reference sequence). The CDR3 is CSARVAGTSQETQYF. In DNA, the CDR3 is TGCAGTGCTAGAGTGGCGGGAACGTCCCAAGAGACCCAGTACTTC.

The table lists this clonotype with a few counts. The chain is built from TRBV12-3 or TRBV12-4 and TRBJ1-1; maybe TRBD1 (5 bases). CDR3 length: 14 amino acids. The ends were cut back, 1 base at V and 3 bases at J, with 9 bases in the middle. The chain's CDR3 is CASSLVGTDTEAFF. CDR3 bases: TGTGCCAGCAGTTTAGTGGGGACCGACACTGAAGCTTTCTTT.

This clonotype was counted between two and nine times. This sequence joins TRBV27 and TRBJ2-7; 9 positions match TRBD1. CDR3 length: 15 amino acids. The V and J ends lost 1 base and 2 bases, in that order; junction bases with no gene match: 3. CDR1 MNHEY and CDR2 SMNVEV come from the germline V gene (reference sequence). CDR3 nucleotides: TGTGCCAGCAGTTTATATGGGACAGGGCCCTACGAGCAGTACTTC. It yields the protein CASSLYGTGPYEQYF.

The chain employs TRBV5-6 and TRBJ1-1, with 10 bases aligning to TRBD1. The V and J ends lost 0 bases and 5 bases, in that order; junction bases with no gene match: 4. CDR1 is SGHDT, CDR2 YYEEEE, per germline. CDR3 length equals 15 residues. CDR3 in amino acids: CASSLAWTGGTEAFF. The CDR3 bases are TGTGCCAGCAGCTTGGCGTGGACAGGGGGTACTGAAGCTTTCTTT. The whole variable domain, remainder taken from reference TRBV5-6 and TRBJ1-1, is DAGVTQSPTHLIKTRGQQVTLRCSPKSGHDTVSWYQQALGQGPQFIFQYYEEEERQRGNFPDRFSGHQFPNYSSELNVNALLLGDSALYLCASSLAWTGGTEAFFGQGTRLTVV.

This chain links TRBV28 with TRBJ2-2; D call uncertain. Germline CDR1 MDHEN, CDR2 SYDVKM. Trimming shortened V by 5 bases and J by 3 bases, and 4 bases separated the two germline ends. The CDR3 consists of 12 residues. The DNA for the CDR3 is TGTGCCAGCAGTCGATACACCGGGGAGCTGTTTTTT. Translating gives CASSRYTGELFF.

The sample holds a few counts of this clonotype. Here the CDR3 DNA reads TGTGCCAGCAGATCCATAGGAGGCTACACCTTC. Translated: CASRSIGGYTF. The J gene is TRBJ1-2, the V gene TRBV28; D not certain. CDR3 length: 11 residues. CDR1 and CDR2 (germline): MDHEN, SYDVKM. The V gene lost 6 bases and the J gene lost 8 bases, with 10 bases spanning the gap.

Many counts were recorded for this clonotype. The chain links TRBV7-8 to TRBJ2-2; 9 nucleotides agree with TRBD1. With 5 bases clipped from V and 6 bases from J, the junction kept 7 bases outside the gene matches. The CDR3 has 15 amino acids. Germline V lookup: CDR1 SGHVS, CDR2 FQNEAQ. The CDR3 nucleotides are TGTGCCAGCAGCGCCGGGACAGGGCGGTCCGGGGAGCTGTTTTTT. The encoded protein is CASSAGTGRSGELFF.

This clonotype was counted between two and nine times. The chain couples TRBV24-1 to TRBJ2-1; D assignment may be TRBD1 or TRBD2 (5 bases each). Trimming shortened V by 5 bases and J by 8 bases, and 15 bases separated the two germline ends. Per the germline V gene, CDR1 is KGHDR and CDR2 is SFDVKD. This CDR3 is 14 amino acids long. As DNA, the CDR3 is TGTGCCACCAGTGGTGACAGCGAGGGCCATGAGCAGTTCTTC. It codes for CATSGDSEGHEQFF.

This clonotype was counted between two and nine times. The chain uses TRBV10-3 and TRBJ1-1; D is uncertain. This CDR3 is built from 15 residues. Trimming pared 0 bases from V and 5 bases from J, leaving 13 bases between. CDR1 ENHRY and CDR2 SYGVKD come from the germline V gene. CDR3 nucleotide sequence: TGTGCCATCAGTGAGTCCGATGGGGAAATGACTGAAGCTTTCTTT. This sequence encodes CAISESDGEMTEAFF.

This clonotype was picked up a small number of times. The V call is TRBV7-9, the J call TRBJ1-1; TRBD1 agrees at 9 bases. Germline V CDR1 and CDR2: SEHNR, FQNEAQ (reference sequence). Germline trimming cut 5 bases from V and 5 bases from J; bases unmatched to any gene: 6. CDR3 length: 14 residues. The CDR3 is CASSQDRGGTEAFF. CDR3 coding DNA: TGTGCCAGCAGCCAGGACAGGGGAGGAACTGAAGCTTTCTTT. The full variable domain, in which reference TRBV7-9 and TRBJ1-1 provide the parts outside the CDR3, is DTGVSQNPRHKITKRGQNVTFRCDPISEHNRLYWYRQTLGQGPEFLTYFQNEAQLEKSRLLSDRFSAERPKGSFSTLEIQRTEQGDSAMYLCASSQDRGGTEAFFGQGTRLTVV.

The rearrangement links TRBV28 to TRBJ2-7; 11 bases match TRBD2. CDR3 size: 15 residues. The V and J ends lost 6 bases and 0 bases, in that order; junction bases with no gene match: 4. Germline V gene lookup returns CDR1 MDHEN and CDR2 SYDVKM. The CDR3: CASRYSGRASYEQYF. As DNA, the CDR3 is TGTGCCAGCAGATATAGCGGGAGGGCCTCCTACGAGCAGTACTTC.

The V call is TRBV7-9, the J call TRBJ2-2; D possibly corresponds to TRBD1 (5 bases). Trimming shortened V by 5 bases and J by 7 bases, and 17 bases separated the two germline ends. This CDR3 is built from 15 residues. Germline V gene lookup returns CDR1 SEHNR and CDR2 FQNEAQ (reference sequence). The CDR3: CASSPTSREIGELFF. In DNA form, the CDR3 reads TGTGCCAGCAGCCCGACTTCCAGGGAAATCGGGGAGCTGTTTTTT.